Here is one T cell receptor beta chain with its context. Its target antigen remains unknown. Base qualities are not at hand, and no much larger clone is one base apart. The CDR3 spans 13 residues, from the cysteine through the phenylalanine. Kept here is only the CDR3 DNA, which spans 39 bases and is read in frame from base 1. The trim is 2 bases for V and 1 base for J, with a gap of 6 bases between the germline ends. Reading the germline V gene gives CDR1 KGHSH and CDR2 LQKENI. The record originates from a study of CD8 T cells in Susac syndrome (dated by TCRdb to about 2019). About the investigation overall: Repertoire sequencing was used to test whether CD8+ T cell activation and differentiation in Susac syndrome was antigen driven. CD8+ T cell repertoire clonality was compared between some 13 healthy donors, some 14 Susac syndrome patients and approximately 15 multiple sclerosis patients. What the study reported, not specific to this receptor: The study acknowledged that relatively few individuals were included in the TCR sequencing and HLA analysis.

RNA was extracted with the RNeasy kit and 0.5 to 1 ug was reverse transcribed using random hexamers. TCR beta CDR3 regions were amplified with the immunoSEQ multiplex PCR assay covering 54 Vbeta and 13 Jbeta segments. To correct PCR amplification bias, a synthetic template baseline was used for both primer optimization and computational correction. In the authors' own workflow: Reads were annotated to V, D and J genes per IMGT and analyzed with immunoSEQ Analyzer, keeping only productive sequences. Clonality was computed as one minus Shannon entropy normalized by log2 of the number of productive unique sequences. For each patient and control, public and private clones were evaluated within the 100 most prevalent clones. Clones were defined as Susac-specific when absent from the healthy and MS cohorts, from approximately 970 published viral clones and from other ImmuneACCESS disease sequences. Using fastp trimming at Q25 and MiXCR clonotype assembly, TCRdb reanalyzed the public sequencing data and kept in-frame beta chains. CDR3 protein duplicates are merged, each entry listing the most common genes and DNA. These V and J calls rely on TCRdb rather than the paper's analysis. The sample table holds 210,000 or so distinct CDR3 sequences, of which about 94% were seen once. The ten largest clones add up to about 0.12% of the sample.

Peripheral blood CD8+ and CD4+ T cells from healthy donors, Susac syndrome patients and multiple sclerosis patients were profiled by high-throughput TCR beta sequencing. The multiple sclerosis controls were treatment-naive patients who had stable or active relapsing-remitting disease and met the revised McDonald criteria. CD8+ TEMRA cells were enriched by FACS, while bulk CD8+ and CD4+ T cells were purified by magnetic negative isolation. Blood was drawn into EDTA tubes, processed within 24 hours, and PBMCs were isolated by density gradient centrifugation. PBMCs intended for TCR sequencing were cryopreserved in liquid nitrogen and thawed later in a water bath at 37 degrees C. The sorted or isolated CD4+, CD8+ and CD8+ TEMRA cells had a purity of 90% or higher.

This TCR was sampled from a human donor with multiple sclerosis. Sequenced sample: CD8+ T cells from PBMCs. The sequence joins TRBV18 to TRBJ2-7, with the D gene not clear enough to name. The nucleotides read TGTGCCAGCTCACCAGAAAGGTCCTACGAGCAGTACTTC. The encoded protein is CASSPERSYEQYF.